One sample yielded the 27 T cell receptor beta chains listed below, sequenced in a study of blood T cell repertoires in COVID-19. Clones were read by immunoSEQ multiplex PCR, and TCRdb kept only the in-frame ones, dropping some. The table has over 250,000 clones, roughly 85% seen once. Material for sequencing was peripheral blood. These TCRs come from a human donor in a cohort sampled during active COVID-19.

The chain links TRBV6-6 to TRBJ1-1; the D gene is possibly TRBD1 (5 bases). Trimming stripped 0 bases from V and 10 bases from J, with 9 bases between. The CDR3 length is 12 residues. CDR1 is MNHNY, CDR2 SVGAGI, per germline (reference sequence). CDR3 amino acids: CASSYSRQLAFF. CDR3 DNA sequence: TGTGCCAGCAGTTACTCGAGACAGCTAGCTTTCTTT.

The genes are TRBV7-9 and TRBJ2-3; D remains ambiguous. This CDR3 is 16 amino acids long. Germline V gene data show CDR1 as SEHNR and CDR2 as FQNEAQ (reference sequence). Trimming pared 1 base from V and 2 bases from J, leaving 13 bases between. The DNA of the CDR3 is TGTGCCAGCAGCTTAGGGTTGGTCGGAGCCACAGATACGCAGTATTTT. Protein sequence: CASSLGLVGATDTQYF.

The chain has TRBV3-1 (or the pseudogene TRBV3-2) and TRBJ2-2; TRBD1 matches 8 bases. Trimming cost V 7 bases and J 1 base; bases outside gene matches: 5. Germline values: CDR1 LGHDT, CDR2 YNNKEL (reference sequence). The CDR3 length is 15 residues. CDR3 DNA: TGTGCCAGCAAGAAGGGACAGGTGAACACCGGGGAGCTGTTTTTT. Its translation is CASKKGQVNTGELFF.

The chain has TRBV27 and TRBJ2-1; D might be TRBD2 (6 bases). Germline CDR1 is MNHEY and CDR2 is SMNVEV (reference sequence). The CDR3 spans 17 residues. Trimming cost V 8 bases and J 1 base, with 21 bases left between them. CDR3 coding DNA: TGTGCCAGCTGCCCTTCGGCTAGCGCCCATTCCTACAATGAGCAGTTCTTC. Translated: CASCPSASAHSYNEQFF.

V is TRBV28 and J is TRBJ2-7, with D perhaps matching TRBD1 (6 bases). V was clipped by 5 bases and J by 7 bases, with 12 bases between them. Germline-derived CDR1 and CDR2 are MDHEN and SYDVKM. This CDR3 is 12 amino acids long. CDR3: CASSRGHREQYF. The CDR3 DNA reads TGTGCCAGCAGTCGGGGACACCGGGAGCAGTACTTC.

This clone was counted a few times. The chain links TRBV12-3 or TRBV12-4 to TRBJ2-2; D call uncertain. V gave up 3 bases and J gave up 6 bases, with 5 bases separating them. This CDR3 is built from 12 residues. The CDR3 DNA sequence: TGTGCCAGCAGTTTCTATGCCGGGGAGCTGTTTTTT. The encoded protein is CASSFYAGELFF.

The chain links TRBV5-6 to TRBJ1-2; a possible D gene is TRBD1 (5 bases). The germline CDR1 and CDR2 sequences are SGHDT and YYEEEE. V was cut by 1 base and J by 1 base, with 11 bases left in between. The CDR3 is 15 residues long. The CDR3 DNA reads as TGTGCCAGCAGCTTGTTTGTGGGGCTTAACTATGGCTACACCTTC. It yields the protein CASSLFVGLNYGYTF.

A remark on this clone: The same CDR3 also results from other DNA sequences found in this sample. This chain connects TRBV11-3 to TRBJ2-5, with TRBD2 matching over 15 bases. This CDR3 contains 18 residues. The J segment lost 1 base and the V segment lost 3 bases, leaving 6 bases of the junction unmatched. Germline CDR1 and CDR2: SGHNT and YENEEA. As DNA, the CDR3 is TGTGCCAGCAGCTTGGGACTAGCGGGAGGAGGGGGCCAAGAGACCCAGTACTTC. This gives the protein CASSLGLAGGGGQETQYF.

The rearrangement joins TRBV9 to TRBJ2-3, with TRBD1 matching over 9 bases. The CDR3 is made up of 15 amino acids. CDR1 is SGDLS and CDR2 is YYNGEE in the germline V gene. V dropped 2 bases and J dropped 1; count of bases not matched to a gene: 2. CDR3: CASSVTGGRTDTQYF. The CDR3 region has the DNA TGTGCCAGCAGCGTCACAGGGGGCCGCACAGATACGCAGTATTTT.

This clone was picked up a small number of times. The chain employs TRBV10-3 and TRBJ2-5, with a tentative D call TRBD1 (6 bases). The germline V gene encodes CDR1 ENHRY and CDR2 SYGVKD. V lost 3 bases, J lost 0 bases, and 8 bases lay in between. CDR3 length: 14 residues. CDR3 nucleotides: TGTGCCATCAGTGACTCAGGGGACCAAGAGACCCAGTACTTC. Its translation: CAISDSGDQETQYF.

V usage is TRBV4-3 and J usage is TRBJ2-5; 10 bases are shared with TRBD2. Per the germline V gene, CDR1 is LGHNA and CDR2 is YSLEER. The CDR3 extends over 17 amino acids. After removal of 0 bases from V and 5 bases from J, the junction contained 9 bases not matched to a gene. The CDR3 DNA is TGCGCCAGCAGCCAAGATCTATTTAGCGGGAGGCTGGAGACCCAGTACTTC. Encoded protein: CASSQDLFSGRLETQYF.

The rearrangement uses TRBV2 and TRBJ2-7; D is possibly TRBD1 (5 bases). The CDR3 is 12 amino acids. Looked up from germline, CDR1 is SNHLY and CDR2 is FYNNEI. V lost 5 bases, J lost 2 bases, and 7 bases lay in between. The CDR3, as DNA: TGTGCCAGCAGTAGCAGGGCCTACGAGCAGTACTTC. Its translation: CASSSRAYEQYF.

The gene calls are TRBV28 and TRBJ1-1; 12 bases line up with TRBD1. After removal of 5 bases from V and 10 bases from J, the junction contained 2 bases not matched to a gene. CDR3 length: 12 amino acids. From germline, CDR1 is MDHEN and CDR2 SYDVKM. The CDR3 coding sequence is TGTGCCAGCAGTGGGACAGGGGGCTCAGCTTTCTTT. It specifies CASSGTGGSAFF.

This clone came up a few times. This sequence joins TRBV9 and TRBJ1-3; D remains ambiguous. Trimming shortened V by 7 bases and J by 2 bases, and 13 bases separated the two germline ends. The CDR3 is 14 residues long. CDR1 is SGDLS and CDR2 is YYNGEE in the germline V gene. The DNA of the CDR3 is TGTGCCAGCTCGTTCGGGGAGGCTGGAAACACCATATATTTT. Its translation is CASSFGEAGNTIYF.

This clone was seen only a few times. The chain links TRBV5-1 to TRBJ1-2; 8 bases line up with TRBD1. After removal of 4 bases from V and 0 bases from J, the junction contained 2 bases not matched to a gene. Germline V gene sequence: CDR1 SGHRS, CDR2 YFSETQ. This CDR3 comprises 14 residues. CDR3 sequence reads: CASSGTGSNYGYTF. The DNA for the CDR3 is TGCGCCAGCAGCGGGACAGGTTCTAACTATGGCTACACCTTC.

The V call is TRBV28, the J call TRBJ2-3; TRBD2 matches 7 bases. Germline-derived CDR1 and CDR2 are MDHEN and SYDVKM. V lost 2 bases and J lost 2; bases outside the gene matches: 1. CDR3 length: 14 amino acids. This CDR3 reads CASSLRLATDTQYF. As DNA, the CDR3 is TGTGCCAGCAGTTTACGACTAGCCACAGATACGCAGTATTTT.

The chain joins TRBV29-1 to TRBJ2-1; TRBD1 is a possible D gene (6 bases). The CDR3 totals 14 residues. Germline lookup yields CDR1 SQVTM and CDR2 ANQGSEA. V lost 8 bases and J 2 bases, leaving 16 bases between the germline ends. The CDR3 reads CSLYPRGAYNEQFF. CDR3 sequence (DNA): TGCAGCTTATATCCCAGGGGCGCCTACAATGAGCAGTTCTTC.

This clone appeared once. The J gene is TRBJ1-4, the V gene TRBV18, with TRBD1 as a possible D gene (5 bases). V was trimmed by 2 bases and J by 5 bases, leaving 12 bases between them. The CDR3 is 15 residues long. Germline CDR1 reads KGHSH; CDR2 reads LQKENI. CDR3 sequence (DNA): TGTGCCAGCTCACCAAACGCCCAGGGAAATGAAAAACTGTTTTTT. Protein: CASSPNAQGNEKLFF.

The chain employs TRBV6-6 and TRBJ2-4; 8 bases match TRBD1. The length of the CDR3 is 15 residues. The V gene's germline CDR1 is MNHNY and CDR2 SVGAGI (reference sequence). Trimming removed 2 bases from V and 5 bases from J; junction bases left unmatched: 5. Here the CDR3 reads CASSYGDRGENIQYF. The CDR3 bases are TGTGCCAGCAGTTACGGTGACAGGGGCGAAAACATTCAGTACTTC.

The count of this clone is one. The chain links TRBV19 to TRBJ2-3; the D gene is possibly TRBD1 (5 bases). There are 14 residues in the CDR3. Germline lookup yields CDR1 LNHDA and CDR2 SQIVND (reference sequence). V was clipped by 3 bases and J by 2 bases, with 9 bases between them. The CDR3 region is CASSMQGATDTQYF. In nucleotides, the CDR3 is TGTGCCAGTAGTATGCAAGGGGCCACAGATACGCAGTATTTT.

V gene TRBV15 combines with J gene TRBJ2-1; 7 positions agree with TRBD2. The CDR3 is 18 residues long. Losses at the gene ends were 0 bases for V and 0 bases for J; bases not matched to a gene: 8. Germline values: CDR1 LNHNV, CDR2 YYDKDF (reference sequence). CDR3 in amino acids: CATSRDSMRGSSYNEQFF. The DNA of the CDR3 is TGTGCCACCAGCAGAGATAGTATGCGGGGGAGCTCCTACAATGAGCAGTTCTTC. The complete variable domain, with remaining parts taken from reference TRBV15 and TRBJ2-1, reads DAMVIQNPRYQVTQFGKPVTLSCSQTLNHNVMYWYQQKSSQAPKLLFHYYDKDFNNEADTPDNFQSRRPNTSFCFLDIRSPGLGDTAMYLCATSRDSMRGSSYNEQFFGPGTRLTVL.

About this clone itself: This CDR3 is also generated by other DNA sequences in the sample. CDR3 nucleotide sequence: TGTGCCAGCAGTGAAGGGGGAGGAGGTCAGCCCCAGCATTTT. It translates to CASSEGGGGQPQHF. V is TRBV6-1 and J is TRBJ1-5; no definite D call. The V end was cut by 1 base, the J end by 6 bases, with 10 bases between. The CDR3 loop spans 14 amino acids. Germline V gene lookup returns CDR1 MNHNS and CDR2 SASEGT.

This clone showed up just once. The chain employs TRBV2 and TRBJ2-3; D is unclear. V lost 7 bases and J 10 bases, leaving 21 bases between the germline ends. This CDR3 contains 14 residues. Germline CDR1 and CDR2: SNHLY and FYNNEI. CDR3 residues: CASTGPASYQAQYF. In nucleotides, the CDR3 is TGTGCCAGCACTGGTCCTGCATCCTACCAGGCGCAGTATTTT.

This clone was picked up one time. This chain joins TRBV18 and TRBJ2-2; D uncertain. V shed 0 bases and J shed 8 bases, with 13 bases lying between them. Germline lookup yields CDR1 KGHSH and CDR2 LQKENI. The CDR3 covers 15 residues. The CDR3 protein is CASSPPLHPGGELFF. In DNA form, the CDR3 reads TGTGCCAGCTCACCACCGTTGCACCCCGGGGGGGAGCTGTTTTTT.

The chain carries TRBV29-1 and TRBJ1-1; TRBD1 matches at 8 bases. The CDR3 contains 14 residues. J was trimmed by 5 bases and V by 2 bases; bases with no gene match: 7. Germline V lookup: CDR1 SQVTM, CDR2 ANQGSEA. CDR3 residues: CSVERDRLRTEAFF. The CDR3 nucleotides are TGCAGCGTTGAAAGGGACAGGTTAAGAACTGAAGCTTTCTTT.

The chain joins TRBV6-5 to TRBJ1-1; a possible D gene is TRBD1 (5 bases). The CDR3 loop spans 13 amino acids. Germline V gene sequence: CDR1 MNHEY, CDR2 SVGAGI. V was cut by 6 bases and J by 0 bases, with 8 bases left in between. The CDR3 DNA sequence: TGTGCCAGCAGGACGACAGTGAACACTGAAGCTTTCTTT. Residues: CASRTTVNTEAFF.

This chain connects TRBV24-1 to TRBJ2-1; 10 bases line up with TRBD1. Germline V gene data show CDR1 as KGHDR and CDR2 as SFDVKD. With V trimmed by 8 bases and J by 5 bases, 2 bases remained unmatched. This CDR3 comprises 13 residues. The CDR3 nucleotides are TGTGCCACCAAGGGACAGGGGAACAATGAGCAGTTCTTC. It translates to CATKGQGNNEQFF.